Below, 17 T cell receptor beta chains from the same sample are listed, as sequenced in a study of STAT5B mutations in CD4+ large granular lymphocyte leukemia. Clones were sequenced by immunoSEQ multiplex PCR, and TCRdb holds only the in-frame ones, with some missing. The sample lists about 21,000 clones; 70% to 75% were seen once. The sequenced sample was CD4+ T cells from blood buffy coats. The receptors shown here come from a human donor in good health.

This clone was found once. J is TRBJ2-6 and V is TRBV5-4; D is ambiguous. Trimming removed 0 bases from V and 0 bases from J, with 4 bases in between. The germline gives CDR1 SGHNT, CDR2 YYREEE (reference sequence). The CDR3 has 15 amino acids. CDR3 nucleotide sequence: TGTGCCAGCAGCTTGGAGGACTCTGGGGCCAACGTCCTGACTTTC. Its protein product is CASSLEDSGANVLTF.

The rearrangement uses TRBV28 and TRBJ2-7, with 7 bases lining up with TRBD1. J was trimmed by 2 bases and V by 4 bases; bases with no gene match: 8. Germline V gives CDR1 MDHEN, CDR2 SYDVKM. This CDR3 has 15 amino acids. CDR3 amino acids: CASSSPTGSTYEQYF. DNA of the CDR3: TGTGCCAGCAGTTCACCGACAGGGTCTACCTACGAGCAGTACTTC.

V and J are TRBV11-3 and TRBJ1-1; maybe TRBD1 (6 bases). Trimming shortened V by 5 bases and J by 6 bases, and 16 bases separated the two germline ends. Germline values: CDR1 SGHNT, CDR2 YENEEA. The CDR3 has 14 amino acids. CDR3 protein: CASSQIQGSSEAFF. CDR3 bases: TGTGCCAGCAGCCAGATACAGGGTTCTTCTGAAGCTTTCTTT.

The chain uses TRBV5-4 and TRBJ2-5, with D perhaps assigned TRBD1 or TRBD2 (6 bases each). In germline, CDR1 is SGHNT, CDR2 YYREEE (reference sequence). The CDR3 runs to 16 residues. The V end was cut by 4 bases, the J end by 1 base, with 17 bases between. The CDR3 DNA follows: TGTGCCAGCAGCCAGCGTGGGGGGCTGAGCCAAGAGACCCAGTACTTC. It yields the protein CASSQRGGLSQETQYF.

The genes are TRBV9 and TRBJ2-5; TRBD1 matches at 7 bases. The germline V gene encodes CDR1 SGDLS and CDR2 YYNGEE. The CDR3 is 15 residues long. The J segment lost 9 bases and the V segment lost 2 bases, leaving 13 bases of the junction unmatched. The CDR3 protein is CASSVAGQAVVAQYF. The CDR3 nucleotides read TGTGCCAGCAGCGTCGCAGGACAGGCGGTCGTAGCCCAGTACTTC.

The rearrangement uses TRBV5-1 and TRBJ2-3; D is possibly TRBD1 (6 bases). The V gene's germline CDR1 is SGHRS and CDR2 YFSETQ. V lost 0 bases and J 2 bases, leaving 10 bases between the germline ends. The CDR3 extends over 15 amino acids. This chain's CDR3 is CASSLGGGITDTQYF. The CDR3 coding sequence is TGCGCCAGCAGCTTGGGAGGGGGAATCACAGATACGCAGTATTTT.

The V gene is TRBV5-4, the J gene TRBJ2-1; D perhaps matches TRBD2 (5 bases). Germline lookup yields CDR1 SGHNT and CDR2 YYREEE (reference sequence). V lost 2 bases, J lost 5 bases, and 8 bases lay in between. This CDR3 contains 13 residues. CDR3 region: CASSFLRDNEQFF. The CDR3 nucleotides read TGTGCCAGCAGCTTTTTGCGGGACAATGAGCAGTTCTTC.

This chain links TRBV12-2 with TRBJ1-5. TRBV12-2 is deemed a pseudogene. This CDR3 contains 15 residues. CDR3 in DNA: TGTGCAAGTCGCGCACGCGGGACAAGCGATCAGCCCCAGCATTTT. It yields the protein CASRARGTSDQPQHF.

The V and J genes are TRBV6-5 and TRBJ1-5, with D hard to call. CDR1 and CDR2 (germline): MNHEY, SVGAGI. The CDR3 is made up of 13 amino acids. Trimming took 6 bases from V and 11 from J, leaving 17 bases between them. The CDR3 bases are TGTGCCAGCAGCATTGCGGGTATAGGGTCCCAGCATTTT. This translates into CASSIAGIGSQHF.

This chain links TRBV21-1 with TRBJ2-7. TRBV21-1 represents a pseudogene. This CDR3 spans 12 amino acids. The CDR3 reads CASNTLCYEQYF. CDR3 DNA sequence: TGTGCCAGCAATACCCTGTGCTACGAGCAGTACTTC.

This chain connects TRBV5-6 to TRBJ1-3; 8 bases are a match to TRBD1. With V trimmed by 1 base and J by 4 bases, 7 bases remained unmatched. The germline gives CDR1 SGHDT, CDR2 YYEEEE. The CDR3 has 16 amino acids. The CDR3 DNA sequence: TGTGCCAGCAGCTTGCGGACCGGGACAGGCGGAAACACCATATATTTT. Protein sequence: CASSLRTGTGGNTIYF.

This clone turned up a few times. V usage is TRBV27 and J usage is TRBJ2-7, with D maybe TRBD2 (7 bases). Per germline, CDR1 MNHEY and CDR2 SMNVEV (reference sequence). The length of the CDR3 is 15 residues. V lost 5 bases to trimming and J lost 3 bases, with 17 bases between them. The CDR3 sequence: CASSRGEGRVYEQYF. Here the CDR3 DNA reads TGTGCCAGCAGTAGGGGGGAGGGCCGGGTCTACGAGCAGTACTTC.

The chain links TRBV2 to TRBJ2-3; 8 nucleotides align to TRBD2. The CDR3 sequence is 15 residues long. CDR1 SNHLY and CDR2 FYNNEI come from the germline V gene. Losses at the gene ends were 5 bases for V and 4 bases for J; bases not matched to a gene: 8. DNA for the CDR3: TGTGCCAGCAGTCCCGGGACTAGGGGGGCAGATACGCAGTATTTT. Translated, it gives CASSPGTRGADTQYF. The variable domain in full, completed from reference TRBV2 and TRBJ2-3, reads EPEVTQTPSHQVTQMGQEVILRCVPISNHLYFYWYRQILGQKVEFLVSFYNNEISEKSEIFDDQFSVERPDGSNFTLKIRSTKLEDSAMYFCASSPGTRGADTQYFGPGTRLTVL.

V usage is TRBV6-5 and J usage is TRBJ2-1, with 7 bases that match TRBD2. V trimming: 8 bases; J trimming: 8 bases; junction bases outside the gene matches: 6. CDR3 size: 12 residues. Germline CDR1 reads MNHEY; CDR2 reads SVGAGI. The CDR3 DNA reads TGTGCCAGCCGAGGACTAGAGCATGAGCAGTTCTTC. It translates to CASRGLEHEQFF.

This clone was detected only once. The chain has TRBV28 and TRBJ2-4, with unresolved D. The V gene's germline CDR1 is MDHEN and CDR2 SYDVKM. The CDR3 has 13 residues. Trimming stripped 10 bases from V and 0 bases from J, with 10 bases between. CDR3 in amino acids: CATYSLAKNIQYF. CDR3 DNA sequence: TGTGCCACCTATTCGCTAGCCAAAAACATTCAGTACTTC.

The chain has TRBV5-4 and TRBJ2-2, with a possible D match to TRBD2 (7 bases). Trimming stripped 5 bases from V and 2 bases from J, with 13 bases between. This CDR3 contains 15 residues. Germline assignment: CDR1 SGHNT and CDR2 YYREEE (reference sequence). The CDR3, as DNA: TGTGCCAGCAGTTCGGGGGGCCGCAACACCGGGGAGCTGTTTTTT. Translation: CASSSGGRNTGELFF.

CDR3 nucleotide sequence: TGTGCCAGCGGGACAGGGGGTGGGGAGACCCAGTACTTC. This gives the protein CASGTGGGETQYF. V is TRBV2 and J is TRBJ2-5, with 11 positions matching TRBD1. V shed 8 bases and J 5 bases; nucleotides not matched to a gene: 4. The CDR3 spans 13 residues. Germline CDR1 is SNHLY and CDR2 is FYNNEI.